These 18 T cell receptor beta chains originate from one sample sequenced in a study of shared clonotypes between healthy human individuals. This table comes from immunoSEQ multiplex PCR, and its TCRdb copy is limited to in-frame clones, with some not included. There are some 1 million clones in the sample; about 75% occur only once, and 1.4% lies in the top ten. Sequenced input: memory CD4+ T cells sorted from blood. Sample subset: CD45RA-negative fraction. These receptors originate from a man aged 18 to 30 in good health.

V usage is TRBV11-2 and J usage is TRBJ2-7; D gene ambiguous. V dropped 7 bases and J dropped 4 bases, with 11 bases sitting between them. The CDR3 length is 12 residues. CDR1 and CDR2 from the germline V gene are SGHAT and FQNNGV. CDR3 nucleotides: TGTGCCAGCACCTCAGGTCGGTACGAGCAGTACTTC. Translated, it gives CASTSGRYEQYF.

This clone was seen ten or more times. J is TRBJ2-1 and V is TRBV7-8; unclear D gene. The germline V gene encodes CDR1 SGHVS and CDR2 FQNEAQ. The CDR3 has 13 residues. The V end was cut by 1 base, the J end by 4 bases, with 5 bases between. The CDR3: CASSLVAYNEQFF. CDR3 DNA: TGTGCCAGCAGCTTAGTTGCTTACAATGAGCAGTTCTTC.

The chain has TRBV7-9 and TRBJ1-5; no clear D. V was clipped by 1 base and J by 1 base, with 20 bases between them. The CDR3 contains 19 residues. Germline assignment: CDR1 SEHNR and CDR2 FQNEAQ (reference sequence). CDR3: CASSLESCIWDGSNQPQHF. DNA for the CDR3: TGTGCCAGCAGCTTAGAATCGTGTATATGGGATGGAAGCAATCAGCCCCAGCATTTT.

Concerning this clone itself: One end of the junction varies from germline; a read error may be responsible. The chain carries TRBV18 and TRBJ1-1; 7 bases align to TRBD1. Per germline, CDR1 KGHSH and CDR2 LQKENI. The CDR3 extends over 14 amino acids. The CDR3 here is CASSPRTGNTEAFF. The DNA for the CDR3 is TGTGCCAGCTCCCCACGGACAGGGAACACTGAAGCTTTCTTT.

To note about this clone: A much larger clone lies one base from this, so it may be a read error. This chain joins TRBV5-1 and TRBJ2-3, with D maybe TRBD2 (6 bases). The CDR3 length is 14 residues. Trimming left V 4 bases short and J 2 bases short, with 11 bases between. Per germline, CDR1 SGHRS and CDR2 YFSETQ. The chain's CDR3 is CASSPGTDTDTQYF. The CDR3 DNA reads TGCGCCAGCAGCCCCGGGACTGACACAGATACGCAGTATTTT.

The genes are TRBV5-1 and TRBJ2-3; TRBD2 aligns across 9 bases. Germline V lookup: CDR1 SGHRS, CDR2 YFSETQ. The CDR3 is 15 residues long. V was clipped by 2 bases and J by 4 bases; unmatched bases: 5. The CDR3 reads CASSLGGRAPDTQYF. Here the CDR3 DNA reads TGCGCCAGCAGCTTAGGCGGGAGGGCCCCAGATACGCAGTATTTT.

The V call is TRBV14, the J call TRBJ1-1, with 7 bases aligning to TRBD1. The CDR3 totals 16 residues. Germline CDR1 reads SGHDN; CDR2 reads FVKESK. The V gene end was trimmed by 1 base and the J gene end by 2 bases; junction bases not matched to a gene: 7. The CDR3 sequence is CASSQAATGANTEAFF. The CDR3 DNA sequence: TGTGCCAGCAGCCAAGCCGCTACAGGGGCTAACACTGAAGCTTTCTTT.

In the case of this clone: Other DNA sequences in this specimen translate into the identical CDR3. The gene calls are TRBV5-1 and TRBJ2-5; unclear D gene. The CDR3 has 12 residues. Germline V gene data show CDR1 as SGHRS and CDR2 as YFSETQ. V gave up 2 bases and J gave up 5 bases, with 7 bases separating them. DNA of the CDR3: TGCGCCAGCAGCTTTCTGGGGGAGACCCAGTACTTC. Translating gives CASSFLGETQYF. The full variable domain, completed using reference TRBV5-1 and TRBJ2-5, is KAGVTQTPRYLIKTRGQQVTLSCSPISGHRSVSWYQQTPGQGLQFLFEYFSETQRNKGNFPGRFSGRQFSNSRSEMNVSTLELGDSALYLCASSFLGETQYFGPGTRLLVL.

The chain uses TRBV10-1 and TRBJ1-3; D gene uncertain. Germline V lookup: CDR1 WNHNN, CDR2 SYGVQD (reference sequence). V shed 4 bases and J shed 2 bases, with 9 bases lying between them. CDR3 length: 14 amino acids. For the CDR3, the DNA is TGCGCCAGCAGTGTCGGCGGCCCTGGAAACACCATATATTTT. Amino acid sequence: CASSVGGPGNTIYF.

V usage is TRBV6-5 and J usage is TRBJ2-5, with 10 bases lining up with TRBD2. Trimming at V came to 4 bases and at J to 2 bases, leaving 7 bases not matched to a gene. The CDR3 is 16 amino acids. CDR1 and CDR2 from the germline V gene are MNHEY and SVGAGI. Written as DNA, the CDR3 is TGTGCCAGCAGTTTTCGGCTAGCGGGGGATCAAGAGACCCAGTACTTC. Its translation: CASSFRLAGDQETQYF.

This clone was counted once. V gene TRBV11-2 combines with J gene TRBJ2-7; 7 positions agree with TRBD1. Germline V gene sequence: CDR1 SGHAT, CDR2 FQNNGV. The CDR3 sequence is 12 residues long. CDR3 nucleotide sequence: TGTGCATCGGGACAGAACCCCTACGAGCAGTACTTC. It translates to CASGQNPYEQYF.

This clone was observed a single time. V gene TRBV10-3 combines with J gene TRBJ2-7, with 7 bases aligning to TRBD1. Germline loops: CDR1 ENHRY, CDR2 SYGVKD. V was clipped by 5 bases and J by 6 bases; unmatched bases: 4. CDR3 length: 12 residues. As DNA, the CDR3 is TGTGCCATCAGTACAGGGGCGGGCGAGCAGTACTTC. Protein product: CAISTGAGEQYF.

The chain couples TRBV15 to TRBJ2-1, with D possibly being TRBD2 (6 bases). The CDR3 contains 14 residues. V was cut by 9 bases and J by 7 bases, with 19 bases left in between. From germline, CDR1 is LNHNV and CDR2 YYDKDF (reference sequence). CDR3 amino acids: CATSVGGTGNEQFF. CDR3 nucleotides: TGTGCCACTTCAGTCGGCGGGACGGGGAATGAGCAGTTCTTC. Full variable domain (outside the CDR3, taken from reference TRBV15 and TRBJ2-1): DAMVIQNPRYQVTQFGKPVTLSCSQTLNHNVMYWYQQKSSQAPKLLFHYYDKDFNNEADTPDNFQSRRPNTSFCFLDIRSPGLGDTAMYLCATSVGGTGNEQFFGPGTRLTVL.

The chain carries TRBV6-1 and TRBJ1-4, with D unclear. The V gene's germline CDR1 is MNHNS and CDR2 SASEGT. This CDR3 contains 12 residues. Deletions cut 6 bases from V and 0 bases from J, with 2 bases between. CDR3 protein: CASRTTNEKLFF. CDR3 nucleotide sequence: TGTGCCAGCAGAACAACTAATGAAAAACTGTTTTTT.

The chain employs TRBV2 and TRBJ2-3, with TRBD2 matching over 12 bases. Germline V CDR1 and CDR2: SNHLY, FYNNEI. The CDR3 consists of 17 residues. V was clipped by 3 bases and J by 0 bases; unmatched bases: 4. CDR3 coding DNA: TGTGCCAGCAGTGAGACTAGCGGGAGAGGCAGCACAGATACGCAGTATTTT. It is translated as CASSETSGRGSTDTQYF.

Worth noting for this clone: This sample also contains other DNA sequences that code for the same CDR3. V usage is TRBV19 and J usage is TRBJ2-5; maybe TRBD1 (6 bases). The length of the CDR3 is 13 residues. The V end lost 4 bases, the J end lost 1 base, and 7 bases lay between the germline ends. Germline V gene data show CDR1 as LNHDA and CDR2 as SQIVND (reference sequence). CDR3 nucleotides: TGTGCCAGTAGTAGACAGGTCCAAGAGACCCAGTACTTC. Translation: CASSRQVQETQYF.

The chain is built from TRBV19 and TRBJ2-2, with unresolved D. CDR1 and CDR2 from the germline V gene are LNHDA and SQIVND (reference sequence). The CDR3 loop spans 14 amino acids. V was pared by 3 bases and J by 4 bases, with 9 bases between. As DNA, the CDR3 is TGTGCCAGTAGTATCAAACAGATCACCGGGGAGCTGTTTTTT. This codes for CASSIKQITGELFF.

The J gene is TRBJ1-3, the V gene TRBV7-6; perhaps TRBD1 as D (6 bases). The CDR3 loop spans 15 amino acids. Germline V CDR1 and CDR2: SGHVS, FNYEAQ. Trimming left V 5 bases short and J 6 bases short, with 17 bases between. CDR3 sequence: CASSALQGWANTIYF. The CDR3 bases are TGTGCCAGCAGCGCGTTACAGGGTTGGGCAAACACCATATATTTT.